Below, 31 T cell receptor beta chains from the same sample are listed, as sequenced in a study of T cell repertoires in cytomegalovirus infection. TCRdb re-called the reads with MiXCR, one entry per CDR3 protein. The data show a few hundred thousand distinct CDR3 sequences, 40% to 50% seen once. These receptors' antigens are unknown. This specimen consisted of cultured PBMCs, obtained from culture after CMV antigen stimulation. These TCRs come from a human donor in good health (CMV status not recorded). Some clones in this sample may be carry-over from other donors' samples.

The DNA of the CDR3 is TGTGCCAGTAGTCCTCCAACCGCGGGAGTCTACAATGAGCAGTTCTTC. This sequence encodes CASSPPTAGVYNEQFF. The chain has TRBV19 and TRBJ2-1, with 7 bases fitting TRBD2. The germline V gene has CDR1 LNHDA and CDR2 SQIVND (reference sequence). Trimming at V came to 5 bases and at J to 3 bases, leaving 10 bases not matched to a gene. The CDR3 contains 16 residues. Based on the CDR3 plus reference TRBV19 and TRBJ2-1, the full variable domain is DGGITQSPKYLFRKEGQNVTLSCEQNLNHDAMYWYRQDPGQGLRLIYYSQIVNDFQKGDIAEGYSVSREKKESFPLTVTSAQKNPTAFYLCASSPPTAGVYNEQFFGPGTRLTVL.

This clonotype was detected once. The V call is TRBV7-9, the J call TRBJ2-7, with 11 bases fitting TRBD2. J gave up 3 bases and V 3 bases, and 4 bases lay outside the gene matches. CDR3 length: 15 amino acids. In germline, CDR1 is SEHNR, CDR2 FQNEAQ (reference sequence). The CDR3 reads CASSLIGTSGYEQYF. The CDR3 DNA reads as TGTGCCAGCAGCTTGATTGGGACTAGCGGCTACGAGCAGTACTTC.

The chain employs TRBV4-1 and TRBJ1-2; D gene uncertain. Trimming cost V 0 bases and J 7 bases, with 18 bases left between them. The CDR3 has 16 amino acids. Germline V gene sequence: CDR1 MGHRA, CDR2 YSYEKL. The DNA of the CDR3 is TGCGCCAGCAGCCAAGAATCTCGGGGTCTCGTCGGTGGCTACACCTTC. This codes for CASSQESRGLVGGYTF.

The chain carries TRBV11-2 and TRBJ2-5; 7 positions match TRBD1. Losses at the gene ends were 4 bases for V and 5 bases for J; bases not matched to a gene: 10. Germline V gives CDR1 SGHAT, CDR2 FQNNGV. There are 15 residues in the CDR3. CDR3 region: CASSSGGQAVETQYF. The CDR3 region has the DNA TGTGCCAGCAGCTCGGGCGGACAGGCAGTGGAGACCCAGTACTTC.

This clonotype was counted a few times. The chain combines TRBV6-1 with TRBJ2-1; 9 bases match TRBD2. This CDR3 has 18 residues. Per the germline V gene, CDR1 is MNHNS and CDR2 is SASEGT. V lost 4 bases to trimming and J lost 5 bases; unmatched junction nucleotides: 15. Written as DNA, the CDR3 is TGTGCCAGCAGTGTGTCTCCTGTAGCGGGAGATCGGGACAATGAGCAGTTCTTC. Translated: CASSVSPVAGDRDNEQFF.

This clonotype came up a few times. The rearrangement links TRBV7-2 to TRBJ2-1; TRBD2 aligns across 8 bases. Losses at the gene ends were 5 bases for V and 5 bases for J; bases not matched to a gene: 8. Looked up from germline, CDR1 is SGHTA and CDR2 is FQGNSA. The CDR3 has 15 residues. The CDR3 coding sequence is TGTGCCAGCAGCCGAGAGGCTAGCGGGCACAATGAGCAGTTCTTC. It translates to CASSREASGHNEQFF.

In its sample, this clonotype was seen a few times. V usage is TRBV4-1 and J usage is TRBJ2-2, with 8 bases that match TRBD2. CDR3 length: 16 amino acids. Per the germline V gene, CDR1 is MGHRA and CDR2 is YSYEKL. Losses at the gene ends were 0 bases for V and 5 bases for J; bases not matched to a gene: 5. Here the CDR3 DNA reads TGCGCCAGCAGCCAAGAATCGGGAGGGGGGACCGGGGAGCTGTTTTTT. This encodes CASSQESGGGTGELFF.

This chain connects TRBV20-1 to TRBJ1-4; the D gene is possibly TRBD1 (6 bases). The V gene lost 6 bases and the J gene lost 4 bases, with 15 bases spanning the gap. CDR3 length: 14 amino acids. Germline V lookup: CDR1 DFQATT, CDR2 SNEGSKA (reference sequence). The CDR3 bases are TGCAGTGCAACCGGTGGGGGCTATAATGAAAAACTGTTTTTT. This sequence encodes CSATGGGYNEKLFF.

The rearrangement joins TRBV7-2 to TRBJ1-5; D call uncertain. Trimming pared 0 bases from V and 0 bases from J, leaving 12 bases between. CDR1 is SGHTA, CDR2 FQGNSA, per germline. The CDR3 consists of 17 residues. The DNA of the CDR3 is TGTGCCAGCAGCTTAGCGCCGACTGGCCTTAGCAATCAGCCCCAGCATTTT. Translated: CASSLAPTGLSNQPQHF.

The chain recombines TRBV7-6 with TRBJ1-4; 7 bases line up with TRBD1. The CDR3 contains 13 residues. Trimming took 5 bases from V and 12 from J; bases not matched to a gene: 9. CDR1 and CDR2 from the germline V gene are SGHVS and FNYEAQ. The CDR3 reads CASSAYRGVELFF. CDR3 in DNA: TGTGCCAGCAGCGCGTACAGGGGAGTTGAACTGTTTTTT.

This clonotype has a handful of counts. The J gene is TRBJ1-5, the V gene TRBV6-4, with D perhaps matching TRBD1 (6 bases). Germline V lookup: CDR1 MRHNA, CDR2 SNTAGT. This CDR3 has 18 residues. V lost 8 bases, J lost 3 bases, and 26 bases lay in between. The CDR3 loop is CASDRIGGRSVLNQPQHF. The CDR3 nucleotides are TGTGCCAGCGACCGAATAGGGGGGAGGAGTGTCCTCAATCAGCCCCAGCATTTT.

A few counts support this clonotype. The J gene is TRBJ2-1, the V gene TRBV11-2; 9 bases fit TRBD2. Germline values: CDR1 SGHAT, CDR2 FQNNGV. V lost 5 bases and J lost 3; bases outside the gene matches: 8. The CDR3 is 16 residues long. The CDR3 sequence is CASSPGSGSDYNEQFF. CDR3 nucleotides: TGTGCCAGCAGCCCGGGTAGCGGGAGTGACTACAATGAGCAGTTCTTC.

The chain carries TRBV5-4 and TRBJ2-3, with 14 bases fitting TRBD2. V lost 2 bases, J lost 5 bases, and 4 bases stayed unmatched. The CDR3 is 16 residues long. The germline CDR1 and CDR2 sequences are SGHNT and YYREEE (reference sequence). CDR3 nucleotide sequence: TGTGCCAGCAGCTTCCCGGGACTAGCGGGAGTAGATACGCAGTATTTT. Translating it yields CASSFPGLAGVDTQYF. The full variable domain, rest sourced from reference TRBV5-4 and TRBJ2-3, is ETGVTQSPTHLIKTRGQQVTLRCSSQSGHNTVSWYQQALGQGPQFIFQYYREEENGRGNFPPRFSGLQFPNYSSELNVNALELDDSALYLCASSFPGLAGVDTQYFGPGTRLTVL.

This sequence joins TRBV7-2 and TRBJ2-1; D may be TRBD2 (5 bases). Between the trimmed V and J ends, which lost 7 bases and 7 bases, there was a span of 14 bases. This CDR3 is 13 amino acids long. In germline, CDR1 is SGHTA, CDR2 FQGNSA. The CDR3 DNA reads as TGTGCCAGCACCACGATCCGGGGAAATGAGCAGTTCTTC. Protein sequence: CASTTIRGNEQFF. Combining the CDR3 with reference TRBV7-2 and TRBJ2-1 gives the whole variable domain GAGVSQSPSNKVTEKGKDVELRCDPISGHTALYWYRQSLGQGLEFLIYFQGNSAPDKSGLPSDRFSAERTGGSVSTLTIQRTQQEDSAVYLCASTTIRGNEQFFGPGTRLTVL.

This chain uses TRBV6-5 with TRBJ2-2; D gene uncertain. The CDR3 contains 14 residues. The V gene's germline CDR1 is MNHEY and CDR2 SVGAGI. Trimming cost V 7 bases and J 2 bases, with 11 bases left between them. The CDR3 nucleotides read TGTGCCAGCACTCGTTTGGTAAACACCGGGGAGCTGTTTTTT. Residues: CASTRLVNTGELFF.

The CDR3: CASSYGPGSQYEQYF. CDR3 in DNA: TGTGCCAGCAGTTACGGTCCGGGTTCTCAATACGAGCAGTACTTC. V and J are TRBV6-2 or TRBV6-3 and TRBJ2-7; D not certain. Germline-derived CDR1 and CDR2 are MNHEY and SVGEGT. Trimming took off 2 bases at V and 4 bases at J, with 15 bases between the two ends. CDR3 length: 15 amino acids.

There are many counts of this clonotype. V and J are TRBV12-3 or TRBV12-4 and TRBJ1-1; D is undetermined. CDR3 length: 14 amino acids. V shed 3 bases and J shed 4 bases, with 12 bases lying between them. The CDR3 DNA sequence: TGTGCCAGCAGTTTCGACGGGTCGAGCACTGAAGCTTTCTTT. Translation: CASSFDGSSTEAFF.

This clonotype occurred once. The chain combines TRBV3-1 with TRBJ1-4; D is uncertain. The CDR3 has 11 residues. CDR1 is LGHDT, CDR2 YNNKEL, per germline (reference sequence). Between the trimmed V and J ends, which lost 5 bases and 9 bases, there was a span of 7 bases. CDR3 sequence reads: CASSTGKKLFF. Written as DNA, the CDR3 is TGTGCCAGCAGCACGGGGAAAAAACTGTTTTTT. The variable domain in full, completed from reference TRBV3-1 and TRBJ1-4, reads DTAVSQTPKYLVTQMGNDKSIKCEQNLGHDTMYWYKQDSKKFLKIMFSYNNKELIINETVPNRFSPKSPDKAHLNLHINSLELGDSAVYFCASSTGKKLFFGSGTQLSVL.

The chain is built from TRBV19 and TRBJ2-1; 9 bases match TRBD1. The J segment lost 4 bases and the V segment lost 6 bases, leaving 4 bases of the junction unmatched. The CDR3 runs to 14 residues. Per the germline V gene, CDR1 is LNHDA and CDR2 is SQIVND (reference sequence). The CDR3: CASRTDRGYNEQFF. Written as DNA, the CDR3 is TGTGCCAGTAGGACGGACAGGGGATACAATGAGCAGTTCTTC.

This clonotype was detected only a few times. The V call is TRBV7-8, the J call TRBJ2-2, with a tentative D call TRBD2 (5 bases). Germline lookup yields CDR1 SGHVS and CDR2 FQNEAQ. V lost 5 bases to trimming and J lost 1 base, with 14 bases between them. The CDR3 extends over 16 amino acids. CDR3 residues: CASSQRASGNTGELFF. The CDR3 nucleotides are TGTGCCAGCAGCCAGAGGGCAAGCGGGAACACCGGGGAGCTGTTTTTT.

This chain uses TRBV5-8 with TRBJ2-3; a possible D gene is TRBD2 (7 bases). Per the germline V gene, CDR1 is SGHTS and CDR2 is YDEGEE. V gave up 1 base and J gave up 4 bases, with 10 bases separating them. This CDR3 has 14 amino acids. The CDR3 sequence is CASSLTGGSDTQYF. In DNA, the CDR3 is TGTGCCAGCAGCTTGACGGGGGGCTCAGATACGCAGTATTTT.

The chain combines TRBV7-2 with TRBJ2-7; the match to TRBD2 covers 8 bases. V was pared by 2 bases and J by 2 bases, with 5 bases of the junction left unmatched. There are 15 residues in the CDR3. The germline V gene has CDR1 SGHTA and CDR2 FQGNSA. Here the CDR3 reads CASSLKAGETYEQYF. CDR3 in DNA: TGTGCCAGCAGCTTAAAAGCGGGGGAAACCTACGAGCAGTACTTC.

This clonotype was seen a handful of times. The chain carries TRBV19 and TRBJ1-6; no clear D. Germline V CDR1 and CDR2: LNHDA, SQIVND (reference sequence). This CDR3 has 13 residues. The V gene lost 0 bases and the J gene lost 7 bases, with 4 bases spanning the gap. The CDR3: CASSIDGNSPLHF. CDR3 in DNA: TGTGCCAGTAGTATAGACGGGAATTCACCCCTCCACTTT.

J is TRBJ1-1 and V is TRBV12-3 or TRBV12-4; a possible D gene is TRBD1 (5 bases). V lost 10 bases to trimming and J lost 5 bases, with 20 bases between them. The CDR3 sequence is 14 residues long. CDR3 in amino acids: CATNLGAYGTEAFF. As DNA, the CDR3 is TGTGCCACTAACCTCGGGGCATATGGGACTGAAGCTTTCTTT.

This clonotype has more than one count but fewer than ten. CDR3 bases: TGTGCCAGCAGCTTGGGGTGGGCGGGGGCCCAAGAGACCCAGTACTTC. Translating gives CASSLGWAGAQETQYF. The V gene is TRBV7-2, the J gene TRBJ2-5, with D maybe TRBD2 (7 bases). V was clipped by 3 bases and J by 1 base, with 15 bases between them. The CDR3 covers 16 residues. Germline V CDR1 and CDR2: SGHTA, FQGNSA.

This rearrangement joins TRBV7-9 to TRBJ1-2; no definite D call. The CDR3 spans 12 residues. The ends were cut back, 6 bases at V and 8 bases at J, with 13 bases in the middle. CDR1 and CDR2 (germline): SEHNR, FQNEAQ (reference sequence). The CDR3 sequence is CASSPGTRGYTF. CDR3 DNA: TGTGCCAGCAGTCCGGGAACCCGGGGCTACACCTTC.

This clonotype was recorded at least ten times. The chain is built from TRBV11-2 and TRBJ1-1; D call uncertain. V shed 0 bases and J shed 10 bases, with 12 bases lying between them. Germline V gene data show CDR1 as SGHAT and CDR2 as FQNNGV. The CDR3 extends over 13 amino acids. CDR3 amino acids: CASSLDPPMAAFF. The CDR3 DNA sequence: TGTGCCAGCAGCTTAGACCCTCCCATGGCAGCTTTCTTT.

The genes are TRBV7-9 and TRBJ2-2, with TRBD2 matching over 10 bases. Germline CDR1 reads SEHNR; CDR2 reads FQNEAQ (reference sequence). This CDR3 comprises 16 residues. Losses at the gene ends were 0 bases for V and 7 bases for J; bases not matched to a gene: 5. DNA for the CDR3: TGTGCCAGCAGCTTAGCCAGCGGGAGGGCCGGCGGGGAGCTGTTTTTT. Protein: CASSLASGRAGGELFF.

This clonotype appeared a single time. CDR3 nucleotide sequence: TGCAGTGCAAGACAGCCGGGAGGCCCGGGGGAGACCCAGTACTTC. It codes for CSARQPGGPGETQYF. The chain employs TRBV20-1 and TRBJ2-5; 7 bases line up with TRBD2. Trimming removed 6 bases from V and 5 bases from J; junction bases left unmatched: 15. The CDR3 loop spans 15 amino acids. Germline V gene lookup returns CDR1 DFQATT and CDR2 SNEGSKA (reference sequence).

The table lists this clonotype with a few counts. V gene TRBV11-3 combines with J gene TRBJ2-2; D may correspond to TRBD1 or TRBD2 (7 bases each). The length of the CDR3 is 17 residues. CDR1 and CDR2 (germline): SGHNT, YENEEA. Trimming pared 2 bases from V and 0 bases from J, leaving 13 bases between. CDR3: CASSLMGGTANTGELFF. Here the CDR3 DNA reads TGTGCCAGCAGCTTAATGGGGGGGACAGCGAACACCGGGGAGCTGTTTTTT. The full variable domain, with the rest looked up from reference TRBV11-3 and TRBJ2-2, is EAGVVQSPRYKIIEKKQPVAFWCNPISGHNTLYWYLQNLGQGPELLIRYENEEAVDDSQLPKDRFSAERLKGVDSTLKIQPAELGDSAVYLCASSLMGGTANTGELFFGEGSRLTVL.

The chain combines TRBV10-3 with TRBJ2-5; a possible D gene is TRBD1 (6 bases). The CDR3 length is 15 residues. V lost 2 bases and J 2 bases, leaving 12 bases between the germline ends. In germline, CDR1 is ENHRY, CDR2 SYGVKD. The CDR3 nucleotides read TGTGCCATCAGTGAGGACAGGATGAGTCAAGAGACCCAGTACTTC. Translated: CAISEDRMSQETQYF.